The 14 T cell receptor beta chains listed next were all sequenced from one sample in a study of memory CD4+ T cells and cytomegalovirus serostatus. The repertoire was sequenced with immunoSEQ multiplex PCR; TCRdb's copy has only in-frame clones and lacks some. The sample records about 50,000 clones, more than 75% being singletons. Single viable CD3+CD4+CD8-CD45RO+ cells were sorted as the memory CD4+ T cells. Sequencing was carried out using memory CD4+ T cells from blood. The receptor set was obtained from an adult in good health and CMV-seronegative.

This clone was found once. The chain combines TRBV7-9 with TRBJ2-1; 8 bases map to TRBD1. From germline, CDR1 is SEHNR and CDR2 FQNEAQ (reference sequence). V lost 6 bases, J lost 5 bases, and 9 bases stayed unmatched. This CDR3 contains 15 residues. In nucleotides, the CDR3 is TGTGCCAGCAGACCGACCGGGACAGGCCACAATGAGCAGTTCTTC. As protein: CASRPTGTGHNEQFF.

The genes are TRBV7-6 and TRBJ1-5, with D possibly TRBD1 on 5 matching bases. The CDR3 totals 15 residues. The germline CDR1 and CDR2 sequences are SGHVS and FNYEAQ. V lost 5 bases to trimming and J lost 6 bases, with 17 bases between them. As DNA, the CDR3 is TGTGCCAGCAGCACGGGACCCATGGGTGGTCAGCCCCAGCATTTT. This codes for CASSTGPMGGQPQHF.

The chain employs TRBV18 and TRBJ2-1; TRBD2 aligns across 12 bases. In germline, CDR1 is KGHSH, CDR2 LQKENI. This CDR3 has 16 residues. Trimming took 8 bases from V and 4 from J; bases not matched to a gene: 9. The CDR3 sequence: CASRTSGVGTYNEQFF. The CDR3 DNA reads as TGTGCCAGCCGGACTAGCGGGGTGGGAACATACAATGAGCAGTTCTTC.

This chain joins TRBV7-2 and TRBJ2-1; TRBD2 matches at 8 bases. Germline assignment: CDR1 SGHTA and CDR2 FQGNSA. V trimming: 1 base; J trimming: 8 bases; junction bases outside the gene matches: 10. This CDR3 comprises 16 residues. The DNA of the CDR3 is TGTGCCAGCAGCTTAGACCCTGCCGGGGGGGCCGATGAGCAGTTCTTC. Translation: CASSLDPAGGADEQFF.

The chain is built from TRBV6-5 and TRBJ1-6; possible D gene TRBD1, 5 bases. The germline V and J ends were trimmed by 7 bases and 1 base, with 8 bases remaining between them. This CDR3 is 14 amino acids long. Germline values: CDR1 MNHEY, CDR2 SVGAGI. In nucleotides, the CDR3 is TGTGCCAGCATGAAGGGGTCCTATAATTCACCCCTCCACTTT. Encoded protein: CASMKGSYNSPLHF.

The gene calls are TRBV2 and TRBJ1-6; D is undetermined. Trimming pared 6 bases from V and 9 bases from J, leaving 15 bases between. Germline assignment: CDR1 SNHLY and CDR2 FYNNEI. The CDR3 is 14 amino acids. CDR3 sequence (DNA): TGTGCCAGCAGGGTGGGATCCCTCCGTTCACCCCTCCACTTT. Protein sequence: CASRVGSLRSPLHF.

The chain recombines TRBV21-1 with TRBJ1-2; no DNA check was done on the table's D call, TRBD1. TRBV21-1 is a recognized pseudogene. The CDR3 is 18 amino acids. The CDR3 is CASEGRDRGFPRRYGYTF. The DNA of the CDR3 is TGTGCCAGCGAGGGCCGGGACAGGGGCTTCCCCCGTCGGTATGGCTACACCTTC.

As DNA, the CDR3 is TGCGCCAGCAGCCCCGGGGACGGCCCAAGGCAGCCCCAGCATTTT. It translates to CASSPGDGPRQPQHF. The gene calls are TRBV5-1 and TRBJ1-5; TRBD1 is a possible D gene (5 bases). With 4 bases removed from V and 7 bases from J, the gap between germline ends came to 18 bases. CDR1 is SGHRS, CDR2 YFSETQ, per germline. This CDR3 spans 15 amino acids.

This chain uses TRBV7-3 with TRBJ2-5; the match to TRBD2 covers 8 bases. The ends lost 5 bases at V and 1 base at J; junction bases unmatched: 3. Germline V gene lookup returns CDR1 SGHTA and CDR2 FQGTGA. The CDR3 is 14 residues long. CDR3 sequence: CASSRGGPQETQYF. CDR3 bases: TGTGCCAGCAGCCGGGGGGGGCCCCAAGAGACCCAGTACTTC. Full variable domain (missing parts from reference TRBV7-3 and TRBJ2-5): GAGVSQTPSNKVTEKGKYVELRCDPISGHTALYWYRQSLGQGPEFLIYFQGTGAADDSGLPNDRFFAVRPEGSVSTLKIQRTERGDSAVYLCASSRGGPQETQYFGPGTRLLVL.

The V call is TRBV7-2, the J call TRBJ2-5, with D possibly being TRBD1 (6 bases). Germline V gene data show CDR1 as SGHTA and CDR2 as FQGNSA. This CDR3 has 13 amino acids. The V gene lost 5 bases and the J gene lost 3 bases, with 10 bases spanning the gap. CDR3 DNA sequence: TGTGCCAGCAGCCGGGGACAAGAAGAGACCCAGTACTTC. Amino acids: CASSRGQEETQYF.

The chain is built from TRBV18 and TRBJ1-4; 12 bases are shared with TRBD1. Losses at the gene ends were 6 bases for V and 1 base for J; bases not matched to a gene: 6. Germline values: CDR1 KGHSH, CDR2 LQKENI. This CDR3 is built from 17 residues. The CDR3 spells CASSPGTGGRTNEKLFF. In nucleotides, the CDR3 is TGTGCCAGCTCCCCAGGGACAGGGGGCAGAACTAATGAAAAACTGTTTTTT.

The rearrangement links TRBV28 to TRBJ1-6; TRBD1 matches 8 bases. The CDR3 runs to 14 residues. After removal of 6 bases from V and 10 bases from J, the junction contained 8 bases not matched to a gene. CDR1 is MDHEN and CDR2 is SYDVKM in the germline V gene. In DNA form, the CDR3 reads TGTGCCAGCAGCCCCGGACAGGGAGTCTCACCCCTCCACTTT. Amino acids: CASSPGQGVSPLHF.

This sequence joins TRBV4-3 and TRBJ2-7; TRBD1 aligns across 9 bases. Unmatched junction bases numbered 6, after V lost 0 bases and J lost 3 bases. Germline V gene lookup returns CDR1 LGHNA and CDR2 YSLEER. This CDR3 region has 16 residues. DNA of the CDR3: TGCGCCAGCAGCCAAGAACCGGGACAGGGCGGCTACGAGCAGTACTTC. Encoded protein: CASSQEPGQGGYEQYF.

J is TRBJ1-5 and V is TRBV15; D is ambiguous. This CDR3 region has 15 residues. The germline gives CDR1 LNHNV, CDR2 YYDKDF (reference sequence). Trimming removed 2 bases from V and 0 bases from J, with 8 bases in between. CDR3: CATSRSDLSNQPQHF. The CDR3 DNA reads TGTGCCACCAGCAGATCGGACCTTAGCAATCAGCCCCAGCATTTT.